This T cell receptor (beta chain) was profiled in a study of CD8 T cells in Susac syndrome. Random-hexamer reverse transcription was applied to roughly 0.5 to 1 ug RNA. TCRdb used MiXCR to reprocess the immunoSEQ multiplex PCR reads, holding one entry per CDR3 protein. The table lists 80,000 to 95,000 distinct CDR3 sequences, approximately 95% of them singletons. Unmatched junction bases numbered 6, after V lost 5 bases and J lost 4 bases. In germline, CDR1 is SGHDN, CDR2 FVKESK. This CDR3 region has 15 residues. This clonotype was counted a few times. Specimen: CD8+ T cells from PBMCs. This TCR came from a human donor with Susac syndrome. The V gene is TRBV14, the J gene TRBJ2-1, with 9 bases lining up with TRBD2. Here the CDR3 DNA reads TGTGCCAGCAGCTCTTTAGCGGGAGATTACAATGAGCAGTTCTTC. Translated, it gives CASSSLAGDYNEQFF.